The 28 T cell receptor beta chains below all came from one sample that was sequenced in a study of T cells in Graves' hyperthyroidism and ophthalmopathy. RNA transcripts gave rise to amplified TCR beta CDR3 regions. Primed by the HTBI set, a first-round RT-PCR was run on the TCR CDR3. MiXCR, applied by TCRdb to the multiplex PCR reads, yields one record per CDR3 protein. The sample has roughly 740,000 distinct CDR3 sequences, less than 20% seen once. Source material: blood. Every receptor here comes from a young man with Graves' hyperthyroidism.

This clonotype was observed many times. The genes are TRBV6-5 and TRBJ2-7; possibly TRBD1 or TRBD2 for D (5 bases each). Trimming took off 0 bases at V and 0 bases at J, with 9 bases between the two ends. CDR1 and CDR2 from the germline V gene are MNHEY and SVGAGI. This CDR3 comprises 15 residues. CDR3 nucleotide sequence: TGTGCCAGCAGTTACTCAAAGGGACCCTCCTACGAGCAGTACTTC. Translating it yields CASSYSKGPSYEQYF.

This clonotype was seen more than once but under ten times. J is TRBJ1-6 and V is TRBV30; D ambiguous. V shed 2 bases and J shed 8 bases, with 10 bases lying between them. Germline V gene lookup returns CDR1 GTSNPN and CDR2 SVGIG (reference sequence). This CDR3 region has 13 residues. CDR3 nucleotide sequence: TGTGCCTGGAGTCCCCTCGGTGATTCACCCCTCCACTTT. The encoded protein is CAWSPLGDSPLHF.

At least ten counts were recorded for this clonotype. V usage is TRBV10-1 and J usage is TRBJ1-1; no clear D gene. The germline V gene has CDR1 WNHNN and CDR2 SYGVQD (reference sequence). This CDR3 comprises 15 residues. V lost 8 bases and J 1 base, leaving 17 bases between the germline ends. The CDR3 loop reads CASQTPRPSNTEAFF. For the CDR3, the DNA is TGCGCCAGCCAAACTCCGAGGCCTTCGAACACTGAAGCTTTCTTT.

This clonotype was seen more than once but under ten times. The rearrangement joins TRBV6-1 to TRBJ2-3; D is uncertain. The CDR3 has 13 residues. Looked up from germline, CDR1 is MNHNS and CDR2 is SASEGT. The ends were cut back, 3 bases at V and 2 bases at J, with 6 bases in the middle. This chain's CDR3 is CASSDANTDTQYF. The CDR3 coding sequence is TGTGCCAGCAGTGACGCTAACACAGATACGCAGTATTTT.

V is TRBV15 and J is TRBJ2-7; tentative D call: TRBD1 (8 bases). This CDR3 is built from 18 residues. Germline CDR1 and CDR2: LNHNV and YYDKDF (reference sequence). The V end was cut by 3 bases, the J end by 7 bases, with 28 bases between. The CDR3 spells CATSSGPLEDREGWEQYF. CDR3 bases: TGTGCCACCAGCAGTGGACCCCTAGAGGACAGGGAGGGGTGGGAGCAGTACTTC.

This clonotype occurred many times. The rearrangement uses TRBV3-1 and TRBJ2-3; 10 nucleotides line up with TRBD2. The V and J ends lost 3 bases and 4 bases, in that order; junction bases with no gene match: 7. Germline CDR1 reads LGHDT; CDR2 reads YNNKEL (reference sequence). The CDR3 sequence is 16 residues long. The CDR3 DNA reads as TGTGCCAGCAGCCAGTCCGTGGGACTAGCGCCAGATACGCAGTATTTT. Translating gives CASSQSVGLAPDTQYF.

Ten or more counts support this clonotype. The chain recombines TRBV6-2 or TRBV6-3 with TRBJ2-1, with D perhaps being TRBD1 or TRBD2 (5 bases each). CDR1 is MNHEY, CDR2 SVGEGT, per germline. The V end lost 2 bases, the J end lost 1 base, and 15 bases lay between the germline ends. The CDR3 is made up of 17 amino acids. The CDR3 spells CASSYGGADPSYNEQFF. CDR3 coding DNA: TGTGCCAGCAGTTACGGGGGAGCGGACCCATCCTACAATGAGCAGTTCTTC.

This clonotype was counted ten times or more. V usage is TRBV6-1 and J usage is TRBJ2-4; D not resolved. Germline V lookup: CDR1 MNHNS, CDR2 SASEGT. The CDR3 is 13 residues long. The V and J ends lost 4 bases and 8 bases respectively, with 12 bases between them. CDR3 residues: CASSGQDPYIQYF. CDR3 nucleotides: TGTGCCAGCAGTGGCCAGGATCCATACATTCAGTACTTC.

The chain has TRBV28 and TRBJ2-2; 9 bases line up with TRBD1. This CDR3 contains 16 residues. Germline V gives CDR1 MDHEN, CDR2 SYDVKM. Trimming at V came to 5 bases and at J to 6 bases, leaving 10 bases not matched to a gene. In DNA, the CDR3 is TGTGCCAGCAGTCCTCCGGACAGGGGAGGGGCCGGGGAGCTGTTTTTT. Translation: CASSPPDRGGAGELFF.

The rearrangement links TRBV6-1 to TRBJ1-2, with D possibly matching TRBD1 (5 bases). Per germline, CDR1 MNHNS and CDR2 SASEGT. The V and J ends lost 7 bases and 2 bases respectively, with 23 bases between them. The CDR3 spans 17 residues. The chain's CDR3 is CASKHSGTSPPNYGYTF. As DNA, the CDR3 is TGTGCCAGCAAGCATTCCGGGACTTCCCCGCCCAACTATGGCTACACCTTC.

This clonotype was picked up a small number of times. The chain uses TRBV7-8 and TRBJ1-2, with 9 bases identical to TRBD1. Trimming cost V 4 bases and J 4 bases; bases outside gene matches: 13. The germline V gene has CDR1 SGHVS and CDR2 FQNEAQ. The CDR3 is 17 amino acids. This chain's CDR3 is CASSSTTQGARGYGYTF. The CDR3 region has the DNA TGTGCCAGCAGCTCCACCACACAGGGGGCGCGTGGCTATGGCTACACCTTC.

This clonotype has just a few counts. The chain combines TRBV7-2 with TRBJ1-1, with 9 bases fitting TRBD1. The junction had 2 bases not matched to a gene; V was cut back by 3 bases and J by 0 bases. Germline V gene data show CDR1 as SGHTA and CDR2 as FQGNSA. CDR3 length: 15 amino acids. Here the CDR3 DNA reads TGTGCCAGCAGCTTCGGGACAGGGATGAACACTGAAGCTTTCTTT. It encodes CASSFGTGMNTEAFF.

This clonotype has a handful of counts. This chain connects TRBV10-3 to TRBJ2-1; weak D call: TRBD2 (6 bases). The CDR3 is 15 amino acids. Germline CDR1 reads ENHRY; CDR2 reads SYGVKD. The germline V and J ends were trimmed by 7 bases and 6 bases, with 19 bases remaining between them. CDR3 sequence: CAITPGLGITNEQFF. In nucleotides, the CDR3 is TGTGCCATCACCCCGGGACTGGGGATCACCAATGAGCAGTTCTTC.

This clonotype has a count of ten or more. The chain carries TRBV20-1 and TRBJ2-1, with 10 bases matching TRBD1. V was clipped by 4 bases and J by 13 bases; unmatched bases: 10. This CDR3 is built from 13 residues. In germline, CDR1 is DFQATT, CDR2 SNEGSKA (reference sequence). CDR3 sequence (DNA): TGCAGTGCTAACCCCGGGACAGGGGATAACCAGTTCTTC. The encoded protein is CSANPGTGDNQFF.

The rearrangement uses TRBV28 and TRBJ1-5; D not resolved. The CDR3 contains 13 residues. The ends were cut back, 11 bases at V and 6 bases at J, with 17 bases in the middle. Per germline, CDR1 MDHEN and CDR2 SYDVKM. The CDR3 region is CASNWSGGQPQHF. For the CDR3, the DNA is TGTGCCTCGAACTGGTCGGGAGGTCAGCCCCAGCATTTT.

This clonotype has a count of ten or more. Here the CDR3 DNA reads TGTGCCAGCAGTCCAACCGGCGGGACTAGTAATGAGCAGTTCTTC. The encoded protein is CASSPTGGTSNEQFF. V usage is TRBV12-3 or TRBV12-4 and J usage is TRBJ2-1, with 8 bases fitting TRBD2. With 5 bases clipped from V and 7 bases from J, the junction kept 10 bases outside the gene matches. The CDR3 covers 15 residues.

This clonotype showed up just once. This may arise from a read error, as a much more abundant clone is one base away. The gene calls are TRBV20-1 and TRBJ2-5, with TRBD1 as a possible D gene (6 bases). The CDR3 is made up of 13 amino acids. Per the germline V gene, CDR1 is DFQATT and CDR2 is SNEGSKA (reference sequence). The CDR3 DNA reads TGCAGTACTAGGGGGACCAGACAGGAGACCCAGTACTTC. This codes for CSTRGTRQETQYF.

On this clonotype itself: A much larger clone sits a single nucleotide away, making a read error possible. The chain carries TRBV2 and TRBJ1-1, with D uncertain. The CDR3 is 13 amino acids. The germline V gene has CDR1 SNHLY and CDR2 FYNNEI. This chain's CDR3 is CASIKEGYTEASF. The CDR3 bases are TGTGCCAGCATCAAAGAGGGTTACACTGAAGCTTCCTTT.

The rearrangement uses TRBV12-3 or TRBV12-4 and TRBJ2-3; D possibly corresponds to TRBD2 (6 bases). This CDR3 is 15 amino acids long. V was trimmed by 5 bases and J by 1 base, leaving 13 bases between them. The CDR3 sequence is CASSPRRVGTDTQYF. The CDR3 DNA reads TGTGCCAGCAGTCCAAGGAGGGTGGGCACAGATACGCAGTATTTT.

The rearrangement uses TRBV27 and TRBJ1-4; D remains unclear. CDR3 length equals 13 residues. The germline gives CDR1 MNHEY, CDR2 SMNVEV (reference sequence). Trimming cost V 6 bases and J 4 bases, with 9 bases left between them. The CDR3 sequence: CASRPQNNEKLFF. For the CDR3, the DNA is TGTGCCAGCAGACCTCAGAATAATGAAAAACTGTTTTTT.

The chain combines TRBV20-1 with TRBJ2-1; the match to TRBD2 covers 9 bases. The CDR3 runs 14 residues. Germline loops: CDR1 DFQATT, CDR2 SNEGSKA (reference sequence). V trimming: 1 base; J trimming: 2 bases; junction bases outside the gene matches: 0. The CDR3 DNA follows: TGCAGTGCTAGAGGCGGGAGGGCCTACAATGAGCAGTTCTTC. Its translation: CSARGGRAYNEQFF.

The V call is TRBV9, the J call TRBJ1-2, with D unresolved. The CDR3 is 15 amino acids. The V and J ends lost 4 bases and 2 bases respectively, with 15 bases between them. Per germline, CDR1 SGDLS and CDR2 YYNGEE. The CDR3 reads CASSSWKDWNYGYTF. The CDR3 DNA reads TGTGCCAGCAGCTCCTGGAAGGATTGGAACTATGGCTACACCTTC.

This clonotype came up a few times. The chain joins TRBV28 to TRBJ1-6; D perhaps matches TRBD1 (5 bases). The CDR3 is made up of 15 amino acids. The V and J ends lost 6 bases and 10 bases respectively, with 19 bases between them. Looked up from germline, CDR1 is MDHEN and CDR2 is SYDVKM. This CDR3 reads CASSLGSTGGSPLHF. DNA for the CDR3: TGTGCCAGCAGCCTTGGTAGTACAGGCGGCTCACCCCTCCACTTT.

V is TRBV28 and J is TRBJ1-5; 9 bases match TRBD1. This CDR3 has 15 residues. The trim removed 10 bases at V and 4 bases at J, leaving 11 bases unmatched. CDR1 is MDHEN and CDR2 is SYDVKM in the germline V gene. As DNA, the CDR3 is TGTGCCAACAGCCCGCCCGGACAGGGGAATCAGCCCCAGCATTTT. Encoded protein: CANSPPGQGNQPQHF. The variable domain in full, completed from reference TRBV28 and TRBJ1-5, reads DVKVTQSSRYLVKRTGEKVFLECVQDMDHENMFWYRQDPGLGLRLIYFSYDVKMKEKGDIPEGYSVSREKKERFSLILESASTNQTSMYLCANSPPGQGNQPQHFGDGTRLSIL.

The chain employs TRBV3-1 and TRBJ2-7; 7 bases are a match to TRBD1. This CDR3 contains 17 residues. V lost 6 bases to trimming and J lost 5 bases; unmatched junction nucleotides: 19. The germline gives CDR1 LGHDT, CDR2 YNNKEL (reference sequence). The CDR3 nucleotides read TGTGCCAGCAGTCTTCTCTCCGGGGCGAACAGGGGCAACGAGCAGTACTTC. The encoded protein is CASSLLSGANRGNEQYF.

The CDR3 protein is CASRGTVGQPQHF. CDR3 sequence (DNA): TGTGCCAGTAGGGGGACAGTTGGTCAGCCCCAGCATTTT. The genes are TRBV19 and TRBJ1-5, with 7 bases fitting TRBD1. Trimming took 6 bases from V and 6 from J; bases not matched to a gene: 5. Germline assignment: CDR1 LNHDA and CDR2 SQIVND (reference sequence). This CDR3 region has 13 residues.

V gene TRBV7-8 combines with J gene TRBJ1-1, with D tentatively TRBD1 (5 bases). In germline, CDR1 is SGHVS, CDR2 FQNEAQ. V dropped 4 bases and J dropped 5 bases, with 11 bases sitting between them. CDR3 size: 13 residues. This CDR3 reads CASSWGRVTEAFF. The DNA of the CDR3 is TGTGCCAGCAGCTGGGGCAGGGTTACTGAAGCTTTCTTT.

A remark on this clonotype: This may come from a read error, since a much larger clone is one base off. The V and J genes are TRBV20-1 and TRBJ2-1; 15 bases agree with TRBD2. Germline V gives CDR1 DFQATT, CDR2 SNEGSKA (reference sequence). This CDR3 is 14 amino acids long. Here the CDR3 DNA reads TGCAATGCTTGGACTAGCGGGAGGGGTAATGAGCAGTTCTTC. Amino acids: CNAWTSGRGNEQFF.